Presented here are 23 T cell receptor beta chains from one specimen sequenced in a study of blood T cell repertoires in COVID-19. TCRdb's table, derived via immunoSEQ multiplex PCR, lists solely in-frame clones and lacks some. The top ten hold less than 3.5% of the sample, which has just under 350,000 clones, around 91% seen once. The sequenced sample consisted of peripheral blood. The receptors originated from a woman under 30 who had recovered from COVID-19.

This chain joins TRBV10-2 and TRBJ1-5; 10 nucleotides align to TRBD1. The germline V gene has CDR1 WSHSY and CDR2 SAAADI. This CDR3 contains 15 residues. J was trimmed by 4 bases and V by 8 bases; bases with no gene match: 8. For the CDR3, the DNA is TGCGCCAGCTGGATAGGGACAGGGGCTAATCAGCCCCAGCATTTT. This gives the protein CASWIGTGANQPQHF.

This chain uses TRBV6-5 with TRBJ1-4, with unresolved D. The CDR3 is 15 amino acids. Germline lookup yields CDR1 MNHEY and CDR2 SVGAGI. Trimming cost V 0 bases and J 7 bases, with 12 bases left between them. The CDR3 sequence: CASSYSRGSVEKLFF. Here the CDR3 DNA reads TGTGCCAGCAGTTACTCACGGGGTAGTGTTGAAAAACTGTTTTTT.

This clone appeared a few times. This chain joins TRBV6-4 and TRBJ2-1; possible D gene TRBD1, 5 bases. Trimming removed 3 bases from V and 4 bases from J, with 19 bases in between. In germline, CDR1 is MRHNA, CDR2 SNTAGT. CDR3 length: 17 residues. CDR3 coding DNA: TGTGCCAGCAGTGATGGGGCCACGCAAGACATATACAATGAGCAGTTCTTC. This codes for CASSDGATQDIYNEQFF.

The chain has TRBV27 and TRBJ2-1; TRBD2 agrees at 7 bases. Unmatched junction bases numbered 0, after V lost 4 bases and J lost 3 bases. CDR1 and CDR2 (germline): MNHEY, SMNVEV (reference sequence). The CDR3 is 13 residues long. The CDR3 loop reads CASSWDYYNEQFF. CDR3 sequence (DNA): TGTGCCAGCAGTTGGGACTACTACAATGAGCAGTTCTTC.

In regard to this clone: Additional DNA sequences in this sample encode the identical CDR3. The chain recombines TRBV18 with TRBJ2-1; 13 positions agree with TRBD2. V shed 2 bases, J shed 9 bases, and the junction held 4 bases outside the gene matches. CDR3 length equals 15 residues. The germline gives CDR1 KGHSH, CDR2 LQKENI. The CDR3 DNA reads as TGTGCCAGCTCACCAGGACTAGCGGGAGCTGGTGAGCAGTTCTTC. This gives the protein CASSPGLAGAGEQFF.

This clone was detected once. CDR3 sequence (DNA): TGTGCCAGCAGCTCGCTCAGGGCCGATGGCTACACCTTC. Translation: CASSSLRADGYTF. The V and J genes are TRBV5-6 and TRBJ1-2; TRBD1 is a possible D gene (5 bases). The length of the CDR3 is 13 residues. The V end lost 3 bases, the J end lost 6 bases, and 12 bases lay between the germline ends. Germline V gene sequence: CDR1 SGHDT, CDR2 YYEEEE.

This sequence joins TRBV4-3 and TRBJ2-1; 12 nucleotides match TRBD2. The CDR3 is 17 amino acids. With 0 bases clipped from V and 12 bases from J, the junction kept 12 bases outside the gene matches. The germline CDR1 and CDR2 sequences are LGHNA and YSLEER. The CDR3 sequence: CASSQDEYRTSGTAQFF. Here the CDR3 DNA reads TGCGCCAGCAGCCAAGATGAGTATAGGACTAGCGGGACGGCGCAGTTCTTC.

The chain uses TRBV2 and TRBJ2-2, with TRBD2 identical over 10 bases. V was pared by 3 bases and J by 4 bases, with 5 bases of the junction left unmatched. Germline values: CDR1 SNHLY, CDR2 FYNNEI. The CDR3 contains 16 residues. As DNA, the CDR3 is TGTGCCAGCAGTGAGAAGGCTAGCGGGAGCACCGGGGAGCTGTTTTTT. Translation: CASSEKASGSTGELFF. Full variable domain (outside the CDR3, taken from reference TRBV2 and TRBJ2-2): EPEVTQTPSHQVTQMGQEVILRCVPISNHLYFYWYRQILGQKVEFLVSFYNNEISEKSEIFDDQFSVERPDGSNFTLKIRSTKLEDSAMYFCASSEKASGSTGELFFGEGSRLTVL.

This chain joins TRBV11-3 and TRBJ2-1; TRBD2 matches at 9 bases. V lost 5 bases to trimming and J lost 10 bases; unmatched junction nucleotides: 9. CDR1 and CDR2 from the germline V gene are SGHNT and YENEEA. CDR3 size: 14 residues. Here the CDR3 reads CASSPNPREGEQFF. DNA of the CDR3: TGTGCCAGCAGCCCAAATCCGCGGGAGGGAGAGCAGTTCTTC.

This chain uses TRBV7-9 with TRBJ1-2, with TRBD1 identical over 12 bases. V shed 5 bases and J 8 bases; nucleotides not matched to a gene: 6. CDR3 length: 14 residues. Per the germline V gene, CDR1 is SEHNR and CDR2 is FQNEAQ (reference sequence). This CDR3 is CASSLGQGALGYTF. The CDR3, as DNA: TGTGCCAGCAGCCTGGGACAGGGGGCGTTGGGCTACACCTTC. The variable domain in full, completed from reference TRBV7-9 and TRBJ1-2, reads DTGVSQNPRHKITKRGQNVTFRCDPISEHNRLYWYRQTLGQGPEFLTYFQNEAQLEKSRLLSDRFSAERPKGSFSTLEIQRTEQGDSAMYLCASSLGQGALGYTFGSGTRLTVV.

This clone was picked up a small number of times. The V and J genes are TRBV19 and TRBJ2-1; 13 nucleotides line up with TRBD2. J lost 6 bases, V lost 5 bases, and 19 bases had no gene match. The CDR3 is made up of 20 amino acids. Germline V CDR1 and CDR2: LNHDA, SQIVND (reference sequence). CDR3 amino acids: CASSQIHLGLAGVYRNEQFF. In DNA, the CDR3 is TGTGCCAGTAGTCAGATACACTTAGGACTAGCGGGAGTATATCGCAATGAGCAGTTCTTC.

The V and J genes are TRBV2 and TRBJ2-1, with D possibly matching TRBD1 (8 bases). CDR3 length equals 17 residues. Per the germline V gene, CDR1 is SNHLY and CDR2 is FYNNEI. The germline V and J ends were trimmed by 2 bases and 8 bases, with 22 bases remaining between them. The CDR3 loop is CASSELAAGGASDEQFF. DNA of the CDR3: TGTGCCAGCAGTGAACTAGCGGCAGGGGGCGCCTCGGATGAGCAGTTCTTC.

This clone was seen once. The CDR3, as DNA: TGCGCCAGCAGCTTGAGAAGCGGCAACACCGGGGAGCTGTTTTTT. It specifies CASSLRSGNTGELFF. This chain links TRBV5-1 with TRBJ2-2, with a weak D call TRBD2 (5 bases). Germline lookup yields CDR1 SGHRS and CDR2 YFSETQ. The CDR3 runs to 15 residues. Between the trimmed V and J ends, which lost 1 base and 2 bases, there was a span of 9 bases. The whole variable domain, filled in from reference TRBV5-1 and TRBJ2-2, reads KAGVTQTPRYLIKTRGQQVTLSCSPISGHRSVSWYQQTPGQGLQFLFEYFSETQRNKGNFPGRFSGRQFSNSRSEMNVSTLELGDSALYLCASSLRSGNTGELFFGEGSRLTVL.

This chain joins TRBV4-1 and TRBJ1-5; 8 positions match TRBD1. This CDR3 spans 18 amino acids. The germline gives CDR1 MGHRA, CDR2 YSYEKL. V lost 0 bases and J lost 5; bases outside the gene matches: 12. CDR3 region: CASSQDSQGAWMDQPQHF. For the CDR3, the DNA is TGCGCCAGCAGCCAAGACTCCCAGGGGGCATGGATGGATCAGCCCCAGCATTTT.

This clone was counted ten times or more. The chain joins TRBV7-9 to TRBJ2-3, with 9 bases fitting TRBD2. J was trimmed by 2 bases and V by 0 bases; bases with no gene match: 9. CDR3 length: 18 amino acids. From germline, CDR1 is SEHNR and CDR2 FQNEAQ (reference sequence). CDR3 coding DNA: TGTGCCAGCAGCTTAGCCGGGACTAGCCGCCCCTTCACAGATACGCAGTATTTT. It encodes CASSLAGTSRPFTDTQYF.

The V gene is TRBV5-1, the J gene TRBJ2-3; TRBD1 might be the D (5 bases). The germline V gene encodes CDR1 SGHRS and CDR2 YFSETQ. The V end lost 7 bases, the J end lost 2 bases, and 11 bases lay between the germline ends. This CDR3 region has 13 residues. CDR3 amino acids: CASGAADTDTQYF. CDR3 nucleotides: TGCGCCAGCGGGGCGGCAGACACAGATACGCAGTATTTT.

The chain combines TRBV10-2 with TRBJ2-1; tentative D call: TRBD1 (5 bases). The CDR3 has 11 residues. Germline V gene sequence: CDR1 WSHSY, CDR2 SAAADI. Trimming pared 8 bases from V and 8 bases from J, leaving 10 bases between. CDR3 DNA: TGCGCCAGCCGTCAGGGCGATGAGCAGTTCTTC. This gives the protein CASRQGDEQFF.

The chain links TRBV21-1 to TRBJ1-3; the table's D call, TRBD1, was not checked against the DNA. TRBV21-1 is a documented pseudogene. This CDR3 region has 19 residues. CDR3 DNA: TGTGCCAGCAGCCCTCTTGACCTGACAGCCCCGAGCTCTGGAAACACCATATATTTT. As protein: CASSPLDLTAPSSGNTIYF.

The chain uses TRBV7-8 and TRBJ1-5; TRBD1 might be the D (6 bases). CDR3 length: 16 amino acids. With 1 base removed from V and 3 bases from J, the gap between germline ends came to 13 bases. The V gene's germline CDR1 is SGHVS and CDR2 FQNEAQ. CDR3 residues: CASSLVPGAFNQPQHF. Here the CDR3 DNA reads TGTGCCAGCAGCTTAGTTCCAGGGGCTTTCAATCAGCCCCAGCATTTT.

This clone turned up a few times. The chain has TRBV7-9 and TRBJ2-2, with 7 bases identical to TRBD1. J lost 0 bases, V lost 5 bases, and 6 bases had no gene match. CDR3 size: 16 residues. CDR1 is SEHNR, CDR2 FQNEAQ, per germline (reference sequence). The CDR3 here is CASSSNDRANTGELFF. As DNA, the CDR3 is TGTGCCAGCAGCAGCAACGACAGGGCGAACACCGGGGAGCTGTTTTTT. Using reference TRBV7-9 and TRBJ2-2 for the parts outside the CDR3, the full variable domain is DTGVSQNPRHKITKRGQNVTFRCDPISEHNRLYWYRQTLGQGPEFLTYFQNEAQLEKSRLLSDRFSAERPKGSFSTLEIQRTEQGDSAMYLCASSSNDRANTGELFFGEGSRLTVL.

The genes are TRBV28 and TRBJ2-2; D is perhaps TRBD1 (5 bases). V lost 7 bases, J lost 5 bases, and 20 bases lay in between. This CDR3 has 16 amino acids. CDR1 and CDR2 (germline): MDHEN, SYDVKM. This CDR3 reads CASTQPGQGRTGELFF. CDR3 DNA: TGTGCCAGCACCCAGCCAGGGCAGGGAAGAACCGGGGAGCTGTTTTTT.

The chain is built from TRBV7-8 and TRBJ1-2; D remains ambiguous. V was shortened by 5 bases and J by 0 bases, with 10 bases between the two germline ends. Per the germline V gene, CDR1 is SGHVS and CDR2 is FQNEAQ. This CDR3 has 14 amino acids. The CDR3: CASSLTGANYGYTF. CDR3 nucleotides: TGTGCCAGCAGCCTAACCGGAGCTAACTATGGCTACACCTTC.

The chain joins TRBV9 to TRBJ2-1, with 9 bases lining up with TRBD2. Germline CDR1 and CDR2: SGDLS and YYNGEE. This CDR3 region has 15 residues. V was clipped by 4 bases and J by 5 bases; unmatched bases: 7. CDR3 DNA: TGTGCCAGCAGCTTAAGCGGGAGGCCCGACAATGAGCAGTTCTTC. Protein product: CASSLSGRPDNEQFF. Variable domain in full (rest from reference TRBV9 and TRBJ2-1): DSGVTQTPKHLITATGQRVTLRCSPRSGDLSVYWYQQSLDQGLQFLIQYYNGEERAKGNILERFSAQQFPDLHSELNLSSLELGDSALYFCASSLSGRPDNEQFFGPGTRLTVL.